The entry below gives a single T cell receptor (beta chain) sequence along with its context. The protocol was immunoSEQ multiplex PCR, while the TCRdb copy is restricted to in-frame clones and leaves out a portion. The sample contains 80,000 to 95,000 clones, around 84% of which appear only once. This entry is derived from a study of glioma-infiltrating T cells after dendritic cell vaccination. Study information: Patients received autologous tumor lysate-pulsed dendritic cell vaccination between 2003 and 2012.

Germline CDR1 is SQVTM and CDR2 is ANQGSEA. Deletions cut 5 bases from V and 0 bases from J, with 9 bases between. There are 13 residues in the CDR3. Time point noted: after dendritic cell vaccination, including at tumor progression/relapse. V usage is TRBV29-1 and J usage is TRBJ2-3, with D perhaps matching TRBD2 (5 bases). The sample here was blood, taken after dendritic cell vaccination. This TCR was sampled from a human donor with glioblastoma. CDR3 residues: CSVLRGSTDTQYF. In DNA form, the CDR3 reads TGCAGCGTTCTCCGGGGTAGCACAGATACGCAGTATTTT.